This T cell receptor (beta chain) was captured by sequencing in a study of CD8+CD57+ T cells in acquired aplastic anemia. Across the whole study: On average, sorted CD4+ and CD8+ cells gave approximately 3.5 ug of DNA. Findings and limits, study-wide: About 29 sequences, all CD8+ CDR3, were shared between patients and controls. Any difference that existed in CD8+ Simpson's diversity between patients and controls was not significant.

Flow cytometry had shown expanded CD8+CD57+ cells in the patients chosen for sequencing. All patients had severe acquired aplastic anemia. This clonotype appeared many times. Its antigen is undetermined. V lost 6 bases, J lost 8 bases, and 17 bases lay in between. Germline CDR1 and CDR2: MNHNS and SASEGT. This CDR3 is 13 amino acids long. For CDR3 and TCR beta VDJ profiling, genomic DNA was the template used. TCRdb itself ran the reads through MiXCR, one entry per CDR3 protein. The sample has under 200,000 distinct CDR3 sequences; around 47% are singletons. The sequence derives from a human donor with aplastic anemia. The rearrangement uses TRBV6-1 and TRBJ2-7; D might be TRBD1 (6 bases). The sample taken for sequencing was sorted CD4+, CD8+, or CD8+CD57+ T cells (not recorded which) from PBMCs. The CDR3 spells CASSRPGHPKQYF. The CDR3 nucleotides read TGTGCCAGCAGCCGACCGGGACACCCGAAGCAGTACTTC.